Below, one T cell receptor beta chain is given with its context. The antigen is undetermined. The entry originates in a study of shared clonotypes between healthy human individuals. CDR1 is SGHDT, CDR2 YYEEEE, per germline. V was clipped by 1 base and J by 4 bases; unmatched bases: 3. The CDR3 extends over 14 amino acids. Overall study findings and caveats: Unshared clonotypes carried lower generation probabilities than those common to all four donors. A few donors had around 5% of their naive CD4 clonotypes in common.

The run depth of the assay was deep. On sorted subsets, replicate PCRs used 200 ng DNA, or 27,000 or so T cell genomes. Assay: immunoSEQ multiplex PCR; the TCRdb copy retains only in-frame clones and omits some. The sample carries 900,000 to 1,200,000 clones, around three quarters recorded once. The origin of this receptor is a man aged 18 to 35 in good health. Some clones in this sample may be carry-over from other donors' samples. This sequence joins TRBV5-6 and TRBJ1-2; 8 nucleotides align to TRBD1. The sample taken for sequencing was memory CD4+ T cells from PBMCs. Specified subset: CD45RA-negative fraction. CDR3 DNA sequence: TGTGCCAGCAGCTTGAAGACAGGGGCCTATGGCTACACCTTC. As protein: CASSLKTGAYGYTF.